The T cell receptor beta chain under discussion was sequenced for a study of glioma-infiltrating T cells. Study-wide results and limits: Very few CDR3 sequences were shared between tissue and blood.

The iRepertoire nested amplicon-rescue multiplex PCR amplified TCR alpha and beta CDR3s from RNA. Via MiXCR, TCRdb re-called the multiplex PCR reads, giving one row per CDR3 protein. In the table there are tens of thousands of distinct CDR3 sequences, 20% to 25% of which are singletons. CDR1 SGHVS and CDR2 FNYEAQ come from the germline V gene. This CDR3 region has 12 residues. V shed 11 bases and J 2 bases; nucleotides not matched to a gene: 2. About this clonotype: Antigen: not known.

Sequenced input: glioma tissue, nonneoplastic brain tissue, or PBMCs (not recorded which). The TCR originated in a human donor with low-grade glioma or glioblastoma, undergoing nonglioma brain surgery, or in good health (not recorded which). This chain joins TRBV7-6 and TRBJ2-2; 7 positions match TRBD2. Here the CDR3 DNA reads TGTGCCGGGAGGGGAAACACCGGGGAGCTGTTTTTT. Residues: CAGRGNTGELFF.